This T cell receptor beta chain came from a study of T-cell reconstitution after alpha-beta-depleted transplantation in children. The V and J ends lost 8 bases and 3 bases, in that order; junction bases with no gene match: 11. In germline, CDR1 is KGHDR, CDR2 SFDVKD. This CDR3 has 17 residues. Unique molecular identifiers were built into the TCRbeta library. TCRdb processed the PCR reads anew with MiXCR; each CDR3 protein has one entry. The sample has roughly 74,000 distinct CDR3 sequences, 15% to 20% seen once. The sequence came from a male patient between 2 and 10 years old who had a stem cell transplant for acute lymphoblastic leukemia, so the T cells may come from the graft donor. The chain recombines TRBV24-1 with TRBJ2-1; 11 bases map to TRBD2. This specimen consisted of PBMCs, mostly from graft donor cells, obtained 360 days after TCRalphabeta/CD19-depleted stem cell transplant. The CDR3 here is CATKASGRCLFYNEQFF. The CDR3, as DNA: TGTGCCACCAAAGCTAGCGGGAGGTGTCTATTCTACAATGAGCAGTTCTTC.